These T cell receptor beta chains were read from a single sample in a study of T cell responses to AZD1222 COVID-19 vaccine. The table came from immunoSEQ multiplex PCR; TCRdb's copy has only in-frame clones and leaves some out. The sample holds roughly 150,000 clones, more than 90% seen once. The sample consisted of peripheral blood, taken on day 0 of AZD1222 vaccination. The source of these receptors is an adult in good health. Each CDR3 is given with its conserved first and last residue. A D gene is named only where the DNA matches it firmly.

CAISDTQGRAGSYEQYF TGTGCCATCAGTGATACCCAAGGGAGGGCCGGGTCCTACGAGCAGTACTTC TRBJ2-7 TRBD2 TRBV10-3
CASSPRSGVNTEAFF TGTGCCAGCTCACCAAGGAGCGGAGTGAACACTGAAGCTTTCTTT TRBJ1-1 . TRBV18
CASSQGTPGLYNEQFF TGTGCCAGCAGCCAAGGGACCCCGGGTTTATACAATGAGCAGTTCTTC TRBJ2-1 . TRBV3-1/TRBV3-2
CASSQAGRTNSPLHF TGCGCCAGCAGCCAAGCGGGCAGGACTAATTCACCCCTCCACTTT TRBJ1-6 . TRBV4-1
CASSPWTGAKNIQYF TGTGCCAGCAGTCCTTGGACAGGAGCCAAAAACATTCAGTACTTC TRBJ2-4 TRBD1 TRBV27
CASRDTMLAGYTDTQYF TGTGCCAGCAGGGACACCATGTTGGCGGGTTACACAGATACGCAGTATTTT TRBJ2-3 . TRBV6-4
CASSAARVNTGELFF TGTGCCAGCAGCGCCGCGAGGGTGAACACCGGGGAGCTGTTTTTT TRBJ2-2 . TRBV5-5
CASSLRYSNQPQHF TGTGCCAGCAGCTTGAGGTATAGCAATCAGCCCCAGCATTTT TRBJ1-5 . TRBV5-5
CASSPATADEKLFF TGTGCCAGCTCACCAGCGACCGCGGATGAAAAACTGTTTTTT TRBJ1-4 . TRBV18
CASSLEGQLYGYTF TGCGCCAGCAGCTTGGAGGGACAACTCTATGGCTACACCTTC TRBJ1-2 . TRBV5-1
CASSWADSNSPLHF TGTGCCAGCAGCTGGGCCGACAGTAATTCACCCCTCCACTTT TRBJ1-6 . TRBV5-4
CASSDRGQPQHF TGCGCCAGCAGTGACAGGGGTCAGCCCCAGCATTTT TRBJ1-5 . TRBV10-1
CASSALPGIAGQETQYF TGTGCCAGCAGCGCCCTTCCAGGGATCGCAGGCCAAGAGACCCAGTACTTC TRBJ2-5 . TRBV5-4
CASSLVVGTGELFF TGTGCCAGCAGCTTAGTAGTGGGCACCGGGGAGCTGTTTTTT TRBJ2-2 . TRBV11-2
CASSPARSTEAFF TGTGCCAGCAGCCCCGCCCGTAGCACTGAAGCTTTCTTT TRBJ1-1 . TRBV16
CASSSLRLGNEQFF TGTGCCAGCAGCTCCCTCAGACTTGGCAATGAGCAGTTCTTC TRBJ2-1 . TRBV7-3
CASSPPPLSRAADEKLFF TGTGCCAGCTCACCCCCTCCCCTTTCCCGTGCAGCGGATGAAAAACTGTTTTTT TRBJ1-4 . TRBV18
CASSLGGSGNTIYF TGTGCCAGCAGCTTGGGGGGGTCTGGAAACACCATATATTTT TRBJ1-3 . TRBV5-5